The 23 T cell receptor beta chains listed next were all sequenced from one sample in a study of blood T cell repertoires in COVID-19. TCRdb keeps only in-frame clones here, not all; method: immunoSEQ multiplex PCR. Of approximately 250,000 clones listed, roughly 85% are singletons. Input material: peripheral blood. Every receptor here comes from a man aged 40-50 years with acute or convalescent COVID-19.

In its sample, this clone was seen a few times. The chain employs TRBV27 and TRBJ2-5; D is perhaps TRBD1 (6 bases). Trimming removed 2 bases at V and 5 bases at J, with 15 bases between. Germline CDR1 and CDR2: MNHEY and SMNVEV (reference sequence). This CDR3 region has 15 residues. The CDR3 sequence is CASSLTGTPRETQYF. CDR3 in DNA: TGTGCCAGCAGTTTAACAGGGACACCTCGGGAGACCCAGTACTTC.

The chain links TRBV5-1 to TRBJ2-1, with 9 positions matching TRBD1. This CDR3 has 17 amino acids. The germline V gene encodes CDR1 SGHRS and CDR2 YFSETQ. The trim removed 3 bases at V and 6 bases at J, leaving 13 bases unmatched. The CDR3 spells CASSYGTGTGHTNEQFF. Written as DNA, the CDR3 is TGCGCCAGCAGCTACGGTACGGGGACAGGGCACACCAATGAGCAGTTCTTC. The full variable domain, with the rest looked up from reference TRBV5-1 and TRBJ2-1, is KAGVTQTPRYLIKTRGQQVTLSCSPISGHRSVSWYQQTPGQGLQFLFEYFSETQRNKGNFPGRFSGRQFSNSRSEMNVSTLELGDSALYLCASSYGTGTGHTNEQFFGPGTRLTVL.

The chain employs TRBV11-3 and TRBJ2-1, with 8 bases lining up with TRBD2. From germline, CDR1 is SGHNT and CDR2 YENEEA. The trim removed 1 base at V and 4 bases at J, leaving 6 bases unmatched. This CDR3 region has 16 residues. The CDR3 nucleotides are TGTGCCAGCAGCTTAGGCGGCCGGGGGGGTTACAATGAGCAGTTCTTC. It is translated as CASSLGGRGGYNEQFF. The complete variable domain, with remaining parts taken from reference TRBV11-3 and TRBJ2-1, reads EAGVVQSPRYKIIEKKQPVAFWCNPISGHNTLYWYLQNLGQGPELLIRYENEEAVDDSQLPKDRFSAERLKGVDSTLKIQPAELGDSAVYLCASSLGGRGGYNEQFFGPGTRLTVL.

The V gene is TRBV19, the J gene TRBJ1-2; 7 positions agree with TRBD1. V shed 7 bases, J shed 7 bases, and the junction held 6 bases outside the gene matches. In germline, CDR1 is LNHDA, CDR2 SQIVND (reference sequence). The CDR3 consists of 12 residues. The CDR3 sequence: CASKGTDGGYTF. CDR3 bases: TGTGCCAGTAAAGGGACAGATGGTGGCTACACCTTC. The full variable domain, with the rest looked up from reference TRBV19 and TRBJ1-2, is DGGITQSPKYLFRKEGQNVTLSCEQNLNHDAMYWYRQDPGQGLRLIYYSQIVNDFQKGDIAEGYSVSREKKESFPLTVTSAQKNPTAFYLCASKGTDGGYTFGSGTRLTVV.

The chain couples TRBV27 to TRBJ1-1; the match to TRBD1 covers 8 bases. V trimming: 4 bases; J trimming: 2 bases; junction bases outside the gene matches: 3. Per germline, CDR1 MNHEY and CDR2 SMNVEV (reference sequence). The CDR3 is 14 residues long. In DNA form, the CDR3 reads TGTGCCAGCAGTTCGGGACAGGCAAACACTGAAGCTTTCTTT. Its protein is CASSSGQANTEAFF.

This chain uses TRBV9 with TRBJ2-5; TRBD1 might be the D (5 bases). V dropped 4 bases and J dropped 3 bases, with 13 bases sitting between them. Germline lookup yields CDR1 SGDLS and CDR2 YYNGEE. The CDR3 totals 14 residues. CDR3 nucleotide sequence: TGTGCCAGCAGCCCCTGGACACAAAAAGAGACCCAGTACTTC. It encodes CASSPWTQKETQYF.

The CDR3 coding sequence is TGTGCCAGCTCATCGACCGGGACAGGGGAAGGACGAAACACCATATATTTT. Its protein is CASSSTGTGEGRNTIYF. The chain joins TRBV18 to TRBJ1-3, with 10 bases that match TRBD1. Losses at the gene ends were 5 bases for V and 5 bases for J; bases not matched to a gene: 12. This CDR3 spans 17 amino acids. The V gene's germline CDR1 is KGHSH and CDR2 LQKENI.

This clone was seen a few times. The chain combines TRBV10-3 with TRBJ1-1; TRBD1 matches 7 bases. Germline trimming cut 3 bases from V and 4 bases from J; bases unmatched to any gene: 5. Looked up from germline, CDR1 is ENHRY and CDR2 is SYGVKD. The CDR3 loop spans 14 amino acids. The CDR3 nucleotides are TGTGCCATCAGTGAAGACAGGGTCTTCACTGAAGCTTTCTTT. It is translated as CAISEDRVFTEAFF.

This chain connects TRBV7-9 to TRBJ2-3; weak D call: TRBD2 (6 bases). The germline gives CDR1 SEHNR, CDR2 FQNEAQ (reference sequence). There are 14 residues in the CDR3. The germline V and J ends were trimmed by 5 bases and 3 bases, with 12 bases remaining between them. The CDR3 DNA reads TGTGCCAGCAGCCGGACTAAATCTACAGATACGCAGTATTTT. It translates to CASSRTKSTDTQYF.

J is TRBJ2-7 and V is TRBV29-1; D might be TRBD2 (7 bases). Trimming cost V 6 bases and J 2 bases, with 20 bases left between them. Germline V gene lookup returns CDR1 SQVTM and CDR2 ANQGSEA. The CDR3 covers 15 residues. The CDR3 loop is CSVAYREGKPYEQYF. CDR3 nucleotides: TGCAGCGTCGCCTACAGGGAGGGGAAGCCCTACGAGCAGTACTTC.

The chain is built from TRBV5-5 and TRBJ1-2; D is uncertain. Germline CDR1 is SGHKS and CDR2 is YYEKEE (reference sequence). The CDR3 contains 16 residues. Trimming removed 0 bases from V and 5 bases from J, with 17 bases in between. The CDR3 spells CASSLDSGSAPYGYTF. In DNA form, the CDR3 reads TGTGCCAGCAGCTTGGACAGTGGATCGGCGCCATATGGCTACACCTTC.

J is TRBJ1-2 and V is TRBV6-2 or TRBV6-3, with no clear D. Germline CDR1 reads MNHEY; CDR2 reads SVGEGT. V was cut by 6 bases and J by 3 bases, with 8 bases left in between. CDR3 size: 12 residues. For the CDR3, the DNA is TGTGCCAGCAGCAACGGGGACTATGGCTACACCTTC. Translation gives CASSNGDYGYTF.

The chain carries TRBV2 and TRBJ2-3, with 7 positions matching TRBD2. CDR3 length: 14 amino acids. V trimming: 9 bases; J trimming: 5 bases; junction bases outside the gene matches: 11. Germline V CDR1 and CDR2: SNHLY, FYNNEI. The CDR3 reads CASRDYGIQDTQYF. The CDR3 DNA reads TGTGCCAGTCGGGACTACGGGATACAAGATACGCAGTATTTT.

The chain has TRBV19 and TRBJ1-1; TRBD1 matches at 7 bases. Per germline, CDR1 LNHDA and CDR2 SQIVND (reference sequence). The CDR3 is made up of 16 amino acids. The trim removed 5 bases at V and 0 bases at J, leaving 9 bases unmatched. The CDR3 coding sequence is TGTGCCAGTAGTTCCTCAGGGGGGAAGATGAACACTGAAGCTTTCTTT. This translates into CASSSSGGKMNTEAFF.

V and J are TRBV6-5 and TRBJ2-7; perhaps TRBD2 as D (6 bases). Between the trimmed V and J ends, which lost 4 bases and 1 base, there was a span of 8 bases. CDR1 and CDR2 (germline): MNHEY, SVGAGI. The CDR3 spans 13 residues. The CDR3 DNA follows: TGTGCCAGCAGTTCTGGGGGGTCCTACGAGCAGTACTTC. Encoded protein: CASSSGGSYEQYF.

The gene calls are TRBV27 and TRBJ1-6; tentatively, D is TRBD1 (6 bases). V was clipped by 4 bases and J by 10 bases, with 14 bases between them. The CDR3 extends over 14 amino acids. Per the germline V gene, CDR1 is MNHEY and CDR2 is SMNVEV (reference sequence). The chain's CDR3 is CASSWAGDRSPLHF. The CDR3 DNA is TGTGCCAGCAGTTGGGCAGGGGATAGGTCACCCCTCCACTTT.

This chain joins TRBV7-7 and TRBJ2-5; a weak D match, TRBD2 (5 bases). The CDR3 length is 15 residues. V shed 2 bases and J shed 5 bases, with 15 bases lying between them. Germline CDR1 and CDR2: SSHAT and FNYEAQ (reference sequence). CDR3 nucleotides: TGTGCCAGCAGCTTAACCCGGGATAGCAGGGAGACCCAGTACTTC. Its protein product is CASSLTRDSRETQYF.

This clone was detected only once. V is TRBV7-9 and J is TRBJ2-5; TRBD2 aligns across 7 bases. V was pared by 3 bases and J by 3 bases, with 7 bases of the junction left unmatched. The CDR3 sequence is 15 residues long. Germline V gives CDR1 SEHNR, CDR2 FQNEAQ (reference sequence). CDR3 coding DNA: TGTGCCAGCAGCTTTTCAACTAGCGAGAAAGAGACCCAGTACTTC. This gives the protein CASSFSTSEKETQYF.

The J gene is TRBJ1-2, the V gene TRBV3-1 (or the pseudogene TRBV3-2); possibly TRBD1 for D (6 bases). The V gene lost 4 bases and the J gene lost 2 bases, with 14 bases spanning the gap. Looked up from germline, CDR1 is LGHDT and CDR2 is YNNKEL (reference sequence). The length of the CDR3 is 15 residues. CDR3 in DNA: TGTGCCAGCAGCCGTCGGGGGGCTGAGAACTATGGCTACACCTTC. Translated, it gives CASSRRGAENYGYTF.

This chain uses TRBV3-1 (or the pseudogene TRBV3-2) with TRBJ2-2, with 14 nucleotides matching TRBD2. Germline V gene sequence: CDR1 LGHDT, CDR2 YNNKEL (reference sequence). The CDR3 has 16 amino acids. The V segment lost 3 bases and the J segment 3 bases; nucleotides outside the gene matches: 0. The chain's CDR3 is CASSQGLAGDTGELFF. CDR3 nucleotides: TGTGCCAGCAGCCAGGGACTAGCGGGGGACACCGGGGAGCTGTTTTTT.

This sequence joins TRBV9 and TRBJ2-2; TRBD2 might be the D (6 bases). V was shortened by 6 bases and J by 11 bases, with 17 bases between the two germline ends. The CDR3 runs 13 residues. Germline V gives CDR1 SGDLS, CDR2 YYNGEE. The CDR3 spells CASTPGLPLELFF. CDR3 coding DNA: TGTGCCAGCACCCCGGGACTCCCTCTAGAGCTGTTTTTT.

V and J are TRBV5-1 and TRBJ2-1; 10 nucleotides agree with TRBD1. The CDR3 length is 15 residues. CDR1 and CDR2 (germline): SGHRS, YFSETQ. The V gene end was trimmed by 7 bases and the J gene end by 4 bases; junction bases not matched to a gene: 8. The CDR3 sequence: CASGETGGTYNEQFF. The CDR3 coding sequence is TGCGCCAGCGGAGAGACAGGGGGCACATACAATGAGCAGTTCTTC.

This chain links TRBV10-3 with TRBJ1-2; a possible D gene is TRBD1 (6 bases). The CDR3 has 15 amino acids. With 0 bases removed from V and 5 bases from J, the gap between germline ends came to 13 bases. Germline values: CDR1 ENHRY, CDR2 SYGVKD. The CDR3 loop is CAISESLDRRYGYTF. The CDR3 bases are TGTGCCATCAGTGAGTCTCTGGACAGACGTTATGGCTACACCTTC.